This T cell receptor beta chain is drawn from a study of blood T cell repertoires in COVID-19. Across the study: Spain, Italy and the United States supplied samples that represented acute and convalescent COVID-19.

The repertoire was sequenced with immunoSEQ multiplex PCR; TCRdb's copy has only in-frame clones and lacks some. The sample lists 380,000 or so clones; about 89% were seen once. The germline V gene has CDR1 SGHRS and CDR2 YFSETQ. There are 15 residues in the CDR3. The junction had 2 bases not matched to a gene; V was cut back by 3 bases and J by 7 bases. This clone was detected once. Sequencing used peripheral blood. The TCR was taken from a man between 40 and 49 years old with acute or convalescent COVID-19. The V and J genes are TRBV5-1 and TRBJ2-1; TRBD2 agrees at 15 bases. CDR3 coding DNA: TGCGCCAGCAGCTGGGGACTAGCGGGAGGAAATGAGCAGTTCTTC. Translated: CASSWGLAGGNEQFF.